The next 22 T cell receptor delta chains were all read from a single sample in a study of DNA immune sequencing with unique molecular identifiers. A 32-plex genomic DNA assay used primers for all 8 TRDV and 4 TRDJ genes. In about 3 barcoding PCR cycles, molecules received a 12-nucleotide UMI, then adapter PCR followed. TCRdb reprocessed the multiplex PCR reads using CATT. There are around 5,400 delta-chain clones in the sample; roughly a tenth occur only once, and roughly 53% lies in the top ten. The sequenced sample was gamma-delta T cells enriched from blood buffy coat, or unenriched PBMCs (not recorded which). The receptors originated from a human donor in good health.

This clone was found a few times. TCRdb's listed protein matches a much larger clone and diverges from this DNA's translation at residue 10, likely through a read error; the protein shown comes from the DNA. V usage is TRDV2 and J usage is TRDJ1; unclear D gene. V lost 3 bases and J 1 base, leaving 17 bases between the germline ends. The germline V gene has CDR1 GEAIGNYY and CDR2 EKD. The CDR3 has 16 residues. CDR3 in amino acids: CACDPSDRKFTDKLIF. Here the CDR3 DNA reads TGTGCCTGTGACCCGTCCGATCGGAAGTTCACCGATAAACTCATCTTT.

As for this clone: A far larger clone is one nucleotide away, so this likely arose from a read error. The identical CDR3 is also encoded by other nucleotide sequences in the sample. Here the CDR3 DNA reads TGTGCCTGTGACCAAATCAAGGAGGAGCCCTCCTGGGACACCCGTCAGATGTTTTTC. This translates into CACDQIKEEPSWDTRQMFF. This chain joins TRDV2 and TRDJ3; D is perhaps TRDD3 (5 bases). The germline CDR1 and CDR2 sequences are GEAIGNYY and EKD. The CDR3 runs to 19 residues.

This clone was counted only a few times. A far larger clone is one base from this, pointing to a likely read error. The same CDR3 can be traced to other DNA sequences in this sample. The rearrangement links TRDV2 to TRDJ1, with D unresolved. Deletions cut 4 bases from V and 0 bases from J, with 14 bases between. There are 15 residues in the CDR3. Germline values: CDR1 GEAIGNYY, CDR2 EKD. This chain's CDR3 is CACDTVGSYTDKLIF. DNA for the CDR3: TGTGCCTGTGATACCGTAGGGAGTTACACCGATAAACTCATCTTT.

The CDR3 protein is CALGELDTRGYAYIYTDKLIF. CDR3 bases: TGTGCTCTTGGGGAACTTGACACTCGGGGATACGCGTATATATACACCGATAAACTCATCTTT. The chain employs TRDV1 and TRDJ1, with TRDD3 matching over 9 bases. Germline V gene sequence: CDR1 TSWWSYY, CDR2 QGS. Unmatched junction bases numbered 17, after V lost 0 bases and J lost 0 bases. This CDR3 has 21 amino acids.

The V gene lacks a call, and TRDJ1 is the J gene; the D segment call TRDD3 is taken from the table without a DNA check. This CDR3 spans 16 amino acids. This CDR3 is CALGGWEGGYSDKLIF. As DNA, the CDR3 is TGTGCTCTTGGGGGGTGGGAAGGGGGATACTCCGATAAACTCATCTTT.

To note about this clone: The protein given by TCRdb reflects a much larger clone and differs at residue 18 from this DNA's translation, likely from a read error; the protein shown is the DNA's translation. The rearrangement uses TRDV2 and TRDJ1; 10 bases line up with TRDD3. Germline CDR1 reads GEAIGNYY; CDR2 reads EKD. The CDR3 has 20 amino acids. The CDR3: CACDTVRGIRENMYTDKFIF. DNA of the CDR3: TGTGCCTGTGACACCGTCCGGGGGATACGCGAAAACATGTACACCGATAAATTCATCTTT.

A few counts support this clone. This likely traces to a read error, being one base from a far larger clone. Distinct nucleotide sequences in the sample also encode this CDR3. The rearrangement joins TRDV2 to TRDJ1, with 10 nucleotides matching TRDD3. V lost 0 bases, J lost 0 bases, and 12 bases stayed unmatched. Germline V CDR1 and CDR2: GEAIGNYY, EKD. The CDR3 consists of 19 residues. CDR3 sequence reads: CACDTVSNWGISDTDKLIF. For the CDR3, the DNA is TGTGCCTGTGACACCGTATCGAACTGGGGGATTTCAGACACCGATAAACTCATCTTT.

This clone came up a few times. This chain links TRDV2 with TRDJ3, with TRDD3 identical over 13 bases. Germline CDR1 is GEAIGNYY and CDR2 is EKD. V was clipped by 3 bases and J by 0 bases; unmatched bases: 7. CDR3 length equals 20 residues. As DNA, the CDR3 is TGTGCCTGTGACTTTACTGGGGGATACGGCAGCTCCTGGGACACCCGACAGATGTTTTTC. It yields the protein CACDFTGGYGSSWDTRQMFF.

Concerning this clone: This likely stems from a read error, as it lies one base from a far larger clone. As DNA, the CDR3 is TGTGCCTGTGACACCGTGTCATCCCCCAGACGTCGGGGTCTCGAGGGCGGTTATGACAGACCCCTGATCTTT. Translating it yields CACDTVSSPRRRGLEGGYDRPLIF. The J segment is TRDJ4; no V gene was assigned; TRDD3 reflects the table's D call only, with no check against the DNA. CDR3 length: 24 residues.

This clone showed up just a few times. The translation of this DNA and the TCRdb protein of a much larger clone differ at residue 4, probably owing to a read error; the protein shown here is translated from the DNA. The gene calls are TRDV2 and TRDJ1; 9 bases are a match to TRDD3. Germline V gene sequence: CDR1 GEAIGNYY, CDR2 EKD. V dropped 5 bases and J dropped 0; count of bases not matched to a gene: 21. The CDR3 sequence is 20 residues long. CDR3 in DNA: TGTGCCTGTGTTAACCTTGGTACGGGGGGATACCGTACTTACACCGATAAACTCATCTTT. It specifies CACVNLGTGGYRTYTDKLIF.

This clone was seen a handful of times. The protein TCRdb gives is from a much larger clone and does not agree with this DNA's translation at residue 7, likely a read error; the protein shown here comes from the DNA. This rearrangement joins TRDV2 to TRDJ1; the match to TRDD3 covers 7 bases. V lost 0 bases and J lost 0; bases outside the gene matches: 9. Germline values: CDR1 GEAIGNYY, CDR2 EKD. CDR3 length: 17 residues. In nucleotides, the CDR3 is TGTGCCTGTGACACCCTCGCGTTGGGGGAGAACACCGATAAACTCATCTTT. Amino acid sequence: CACDTLALGENTDKLIF.

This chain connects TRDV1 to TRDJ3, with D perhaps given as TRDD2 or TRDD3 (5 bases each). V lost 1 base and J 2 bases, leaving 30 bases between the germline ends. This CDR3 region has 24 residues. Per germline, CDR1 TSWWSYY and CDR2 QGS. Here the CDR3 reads CALGEPEGSSYEFWVAWDTRQMFF. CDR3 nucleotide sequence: TGTGCTCTTGGGGAACCAGAGGGGTCCTCCTATGAGTTCTGGGTTGCCTGGGACACCCGACAGATGTTTTTC.

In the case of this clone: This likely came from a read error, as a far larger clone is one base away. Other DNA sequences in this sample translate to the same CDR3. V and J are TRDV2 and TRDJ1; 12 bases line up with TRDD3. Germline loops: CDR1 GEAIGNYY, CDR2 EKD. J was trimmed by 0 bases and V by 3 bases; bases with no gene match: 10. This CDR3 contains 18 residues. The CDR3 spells CACDAVLGDTLDTDKLIF. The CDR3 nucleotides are TGTGCCTGTGACGCCGTTCTGGGGGATACGCTCGACACCGATAAACTCATCTTT.

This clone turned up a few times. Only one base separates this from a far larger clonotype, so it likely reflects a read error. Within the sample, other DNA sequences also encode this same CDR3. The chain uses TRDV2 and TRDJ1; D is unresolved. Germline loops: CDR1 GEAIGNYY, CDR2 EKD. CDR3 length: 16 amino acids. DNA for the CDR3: TGTGCCTGTGACCCGTCCGATCGGAAGTACACCGATAAGCTCATCTTT. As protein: CACDPSDRKYTDKLIF.

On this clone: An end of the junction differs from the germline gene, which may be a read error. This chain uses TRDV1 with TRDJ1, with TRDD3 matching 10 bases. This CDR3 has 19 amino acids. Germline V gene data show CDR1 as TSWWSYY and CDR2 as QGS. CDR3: CALGELRDLLLGDTGKLIF. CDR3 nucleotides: TGTGCTCTTGGGGAACTAAGGGATCTCTTGTTGGGGGATACCGGTAAACTCATCTTT.

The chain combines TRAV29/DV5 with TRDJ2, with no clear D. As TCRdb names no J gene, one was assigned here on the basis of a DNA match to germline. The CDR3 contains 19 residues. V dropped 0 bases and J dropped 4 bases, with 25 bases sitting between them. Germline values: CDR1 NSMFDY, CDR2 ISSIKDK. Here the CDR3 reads CAASAWPPWPDYKTAQLFF. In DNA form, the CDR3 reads TGTGCAGCAAGCGCGTGGCCCCCGTGGCCCGATTACAAGACAGCACAACTCTTCTTT.

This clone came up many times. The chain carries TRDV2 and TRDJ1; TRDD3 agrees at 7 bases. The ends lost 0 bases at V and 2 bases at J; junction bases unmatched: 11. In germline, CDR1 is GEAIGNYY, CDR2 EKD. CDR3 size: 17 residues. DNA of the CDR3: TGTGCCTGTGACACCGTCCGGGCTGGGGGCTTAACCGATAAACTCATCTTT. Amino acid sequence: CACDTVRAGGLTDKLIF.

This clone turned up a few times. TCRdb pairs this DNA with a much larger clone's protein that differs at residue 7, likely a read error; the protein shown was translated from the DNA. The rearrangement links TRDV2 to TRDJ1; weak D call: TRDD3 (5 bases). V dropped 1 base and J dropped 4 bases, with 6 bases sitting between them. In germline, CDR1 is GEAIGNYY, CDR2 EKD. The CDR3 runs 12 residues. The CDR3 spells CACDTGIDKLIF. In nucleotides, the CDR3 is TGTGCCTGTGACACTGGGATCGATAAACTCATCTTT.

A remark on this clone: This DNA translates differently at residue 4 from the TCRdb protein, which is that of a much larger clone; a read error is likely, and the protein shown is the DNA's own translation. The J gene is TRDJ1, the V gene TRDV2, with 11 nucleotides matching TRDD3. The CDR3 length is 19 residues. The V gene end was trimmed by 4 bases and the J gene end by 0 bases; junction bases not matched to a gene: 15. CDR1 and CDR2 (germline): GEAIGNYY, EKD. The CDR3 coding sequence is TGTGCCTGTGAAACCGTATCGAACTGGGGGATATCAGACACCGATAAACTCATCTTT. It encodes CACETVSNWGISDTDKLIF.

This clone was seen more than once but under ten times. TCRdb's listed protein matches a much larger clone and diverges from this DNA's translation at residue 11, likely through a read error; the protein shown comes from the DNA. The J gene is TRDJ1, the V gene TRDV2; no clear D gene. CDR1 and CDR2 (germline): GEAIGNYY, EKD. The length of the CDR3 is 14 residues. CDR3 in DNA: TGTGCCTGTGACGACCTTACAGCCACCGATATACTCATCTTT. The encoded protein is CACDDLTATDILIF.

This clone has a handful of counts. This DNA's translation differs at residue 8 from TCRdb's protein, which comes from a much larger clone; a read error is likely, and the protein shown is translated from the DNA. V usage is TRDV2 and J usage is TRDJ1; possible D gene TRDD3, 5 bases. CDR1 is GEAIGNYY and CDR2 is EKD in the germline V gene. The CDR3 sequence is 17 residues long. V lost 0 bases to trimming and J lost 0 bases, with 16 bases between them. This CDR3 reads CACDTLTVGHDTDKLIF. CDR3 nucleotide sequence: TGTGCCTGTGACACCTTAACTGTGGGGCATGACACCGATAAACTCATCTTT.

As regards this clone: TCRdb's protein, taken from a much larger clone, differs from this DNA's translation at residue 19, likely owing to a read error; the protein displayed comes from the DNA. The CDR3 protein is CACDTLRVSGGHEYTDKLTF. The CDR3 DNA sequence: TGTGCCTGTGACACCCTGAGGGTTTCTGGGGGACACGAGTACACCGATAAACTCACCTTT. This chain links TRDV2 with TRDJ1; TRDD3 agrees at 8 bases. The length of the CDR3 is 20 residues. The germline V gene has CDR1 GEAIGNYY and CDR2 EKD.